This TCR beta chain was found in a study of response to subunit inactivated influenza vaccine. In TCRdb, the RT-PCR reads were re-called with MiXCR into one record per CDR3 protein. The sample has around 530,000 distinct CDR3 sequences, about 15% seen once; the top ten hold less than 4%. The V gene's germline CDR1 is MDHEN and CDR2 SYDVKM. With V trimmed by 5 bases and J by 3 bases, 3 bases remained unmatched. The CDR3 is 15 amino acids. As to this clonotype: The antigen is not known.

Study-wide results and limits: The authors put forward the suggestion that each seasonal influenza vaccination may bring in only a limited number of new T cells.

The chain combines TRBV28 with TRBJ1-4; 10 positions agree with TRBD1. The clonotype originates from a man aged 50-75 years who received an inactivated influenza vaccine. The material sequenced was CD4+ T cells sorted from PBMCs, taken around 25 months after vaccination. CDR3 nucleotide sequence: TGTGCCAGCAGTACGACAGGGGGCTCTAATGAAAAACTGTTTTTT. It encodes CASSTTGGSNEKLFF.